This T cell receptor (beta chain) was sequenced in a study of T-cell reconstitution after alpha-beta-depleted transplantation in children. Overall study results and limits: One year after transplant, T-cell counts and diversity came mostly from newly produced T cells. The study reportedly traced alpha-beta T cells about two months after transplant to several hundred expanded graft clones.

The library targeted TCRbeta and was prepared with unique molecular identifiers. A single record per CDR3 protein comes from TCRdb applying MiXCR to the PCR reads. The data hold almost 600,000 distinct CDR3 sequences, with about a quarter observed a single time. This CDR3 spans 14 amino acids. Per germline, CDR1 KGHSH and CDR2 LQKENI. Trimming took off 3 bases at V and 3 bases at J, with 9 bases between the two ends. As regards this clonotype: What it recognizes is unknown.

The receptor was isolated from a boy in the first two years of life with Wiskott-Aldrich syndrome, due to receive a stem cell transplant. The sequencing used PBMCs, collected before TCRalphabeta/CD19-depleted stem cell transplant. The rearrangement joins TRBV18 to TRBJ2-4; no definite D call. CDR3 bases: TGTGCCAGCTCACCCCGTCCGGACAAAAACATTCAGTACTTC. As protein: CASSPRPDKNIQYF.